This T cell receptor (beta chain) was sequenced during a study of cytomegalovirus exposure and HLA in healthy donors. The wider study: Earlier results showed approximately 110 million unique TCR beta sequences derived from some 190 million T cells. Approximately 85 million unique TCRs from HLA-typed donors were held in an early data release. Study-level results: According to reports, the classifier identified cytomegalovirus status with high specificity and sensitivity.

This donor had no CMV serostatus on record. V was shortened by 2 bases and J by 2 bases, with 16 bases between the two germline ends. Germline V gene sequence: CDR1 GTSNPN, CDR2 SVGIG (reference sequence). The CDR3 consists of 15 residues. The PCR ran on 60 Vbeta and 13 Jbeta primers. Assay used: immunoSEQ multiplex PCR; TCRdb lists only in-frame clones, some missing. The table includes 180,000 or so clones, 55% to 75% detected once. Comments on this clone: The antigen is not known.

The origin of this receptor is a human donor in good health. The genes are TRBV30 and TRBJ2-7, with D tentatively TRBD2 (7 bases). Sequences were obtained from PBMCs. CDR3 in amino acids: CAWSLAGAVTYEQYF. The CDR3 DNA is TGTGCCTGGAGTTTGGCGGGGGCCGTCACCTACGAGCAGTACTTC.